A selection of T cell receptor beta chains follows, all from one sample in a study of brain T cells in children with intractable seizures. Sequenced by immunoSEQ multiplex PCR; TCRdb stores in-frame clones only, minus some. The top ten clones hold roughly 6.3% of a sample with around 41,000 clones, more than 80% of them seen once. Sequencing used peripheral blood, obtained at surgery. The source is a girl aged 2-15 years with tuberous sclerosis and intractable seizures. Both conserved end residues are part of each CDR3. Fields, in order: D gene, clone size, J gene, V gene, CDR3 protein, CDR3 DNA. D genes are given only for firm matches. The size field is filled for only some rows; it gives once, few, many or a size class.

NA	NA	TRBJ1-5	TRBV21-1	CASSLLRYQPQHF	TGTGCCAGCAGCTTACTCAGGTATCAGCCCCAGCATTTT
TRBD1	NA	TRBJ1-4	TRBV6-5	CASSSDRADEKLFF	TGTGCCAGCAGTTCGGACAGGGCAGATGAAAAACTGTTTTTT
NA	NA	TRBJ2-6	TRBV7-2	CASSLLLGLTSSGANVLTF	TGTGCCAGCAGCTTATTACTGGGTCTGACTAGCTCTGGGGCCAACGTCCTGACTTTC
NA	NA	TRBJ1-5	TRBV7-6	CASSLGTSRGSNQPQHF	TGTGCCAGCAGCTTAGGGACCTCAAGAGGAAGCAATCAGCCCCAGCATTTT
NA	NA	TRBJ2-3	TRBV19	CASSITGTDTQYF	TGTGCCAGTAGTATTACGGGGACAGATACGCAGTATTTT
TRBD1	NA	TRBJ1-1	TRBV19	CASSWGQGNTEAFF	TGTGCCAGTAGTTGGGGACAGGGCAACACTGAAGCTTTCTTT
NA	NA	TRBJ1-4	TRBV30	CAWSVNAKGGEKLFF	TGTGCCTGGAGTGTCAACGCCAAAGGTGGCGAAAAACTGTTTTTT
NA	NA	TRBJ1-6	TRBV27	CASSSEGRDSPLHF	TGTGCCAGCAGTTCGGAGGGACGGGATTCACCCCTCCACTTT
NA	NA	TRBJ2-7	TRBV5-8	CASSRFNPDEQYF	TGTGCCAGCAGCCGATTTAACCCTGACGAGCAGTACTTC
NA	NA	TRBJ2-7	TRBV11-2	CASSPGPYYEQYF	TGTGCCAGCAGCCCGGGCCCCTACTACGAGCAGTACTTC
NA	NA	TRBJ1-1	TRBV20-1	CSASEPPKGYLWAFF	TGCAGTGCTAGTGAACCTCCCAAGGGATACCTTTGGGCTTTCTTT
TRBD2	NA	TRBJ2-2	TRBV19	CASSIPLAGMGGELFF	TGTGCCAGTAGTATACCACTAGCGGGGATGGGCGGGGAGCTGTTTTTT
NA	NA	TRBJ2-5	TRBV6-5	CASSRQAEQETQYF	TGTGCCAGCAGTCGACAGGCGGAACAAGAGACCCAGTACTTC
NA	once	TRBJ1-3	TRBV5-1	CASSLDETSSGNTIYF	TGCGCCAGCAGCTTGGACGAGACGAGCTCTGGAAACACCATATATTTT
NA	NA	TRBJ1-1	TRBV4-2	CASSQETVNTEAFF	TGTGCCAGCAGCCAAGAGACAGTCAACACTGAAGCTTTCTTT
NA	NA	TRBJ2-3	TRBV24-1	CATSDGPMTWPARGTDTQYF	TGTGCCACCAGTGATGGCCCAATGACCTGGCCGGCCAGGGGCACAGATACGCAGTATTTT
NA	NA	TRBJ1-3	TRBV10-2	CASSDSKAASGNTIYF	TGCGCCAGCAGTGATTCGAAGGCGGCCTCTGGAAACACCATATATTTT
TRBD1	NA	TRBJ1-2	TRBV10-3	CAISAGQGDYGYTF	TGTGCCATCAGTGCGGGACAGGGGGACTATGGCTACACCTTC
NA	NA	TRBJ2-3	TRBV27	CASIPFGQPGDTQYF	TGTGCCAGCATACCCTTCGGACAACCGGGGGATACGCAGTATTTT
NA	NA	TRBJ1-1	TRBV12-3/TRBV12-4	CASSPGYTEAFF	TGTGCCAGCAGTCCAGGGTACACTGAAGCTTTCTTT
TRBD1	NA	TRBJ2-2	TRBV15	CATRKDRSTGYTGELFF	TGTGCCACCAGGAAGGACCGATCGACAGGGTACACCGGGGAGCTGTTTTTT
TRBD1	NA	TRBJ1-4	TRBV4-2	CASSQEGQGNEKLFF	TGTGCCAGCAGCCAAGAGGGACAGGGAAATGAAAAACTGTTTTTT
TRBD1	NA	TRBJ1-1	TRBV6-5	CASSYTQGGTEAFF	TGTGCCAGCAGTTACACTCAGGGGGGGACTGAAGCTTTCTTT
NA	NA	TRBJ2-7	TRBV6-5	CASRPLGTPYEQYF	TGTGCCAGCAGACCCCTCGGGACACCATACGAGCAGTACTTC
NA	NA	TRBJ2-4	TRBV4-1	CASSQPTEGTAKNIQYF	TGCGCCAGCAGCCAACCTACCGAGGGGACGGCCAAAAACATTCAGTACTTC
NA	NA	TRBJ1-6	TRBV6-6	CASVGDGNSPLHF	TGTGCCAGCGTAGGGGACGGGAATTCACCCCTCCACTTT
NA	NA	TRBJ1-3	TRBV5-1	CASSLSGNTIYF	TGCGCCAGCAGCTTATCTGGAAACACCATATATTTT
NA	few	TRBJ2-7	TRBV10-1	CASSEFRGLNNPYEQYF	TGCGCCAGCAGTGAGTTCCGGGGCCTAAATAACCCCTACGAGCAGTACTTC
NA	NA	TRBJ1-1	TRBV2	CASSVRGKNTEAFF	TGTGCCAGCAGCGTAAGGGGAAAGAACACTGAAGCTTTCTTT
TRBD1	NA	TRBJ1-3	TRBV6-5	CASSPRQGTGNTIYF	TGTGCCAGCAGTCCCCGACAGGGAACTGGAAACACCATATATTTT
TRBD2	NA	TRBJ2-3	TRBV3-1/TRBV3-2	CASSHAGGADTQYF	TGTGCCAGCAGCCATGCGGGGGGCGCAGATACGCAGTATTTT
TRBD1	NA	TRBJ1-2	TRBV2	CASSELKGAGGYTF	TGTGCCAGCAGTGAATTGAAGGGGGCCGGAGGCTACACCTTC
NA	NA	TRBJ2-2	TRBV4-1	CASSQVTPRFLATGELFF	TGCGCCAGCAGCCAAGTAACCCCAAGGTTCCTTGCCACCGGGGAGCTGTTTTTT
NA	few	TRBJ2-5	TRBV5-1	CASSLPRRGLQETQYF	TGCGCCAGCAGCTTGCCCAGGAGGGGGTTACAAGAGACCCAGTACTTC
TRBD2	NA	TRBJ2-3	TRBV24-1	CATSDLTSANTDTQYF	TGTGCCACCAGTGATTTGACTAGCGCGAACACAGATACGCAGTATTTT
NA	NA	TRBJ2-1	TRBV11-3	CASSLGYSPDDEQFF	TGTGCCAGCAGCTTAGGATACAGCCCTGACGATGAGCAGTTCTTC
NA	NA	TRBJ2-7	TRBV18	CASSPRASLYEQYF	TGTGCCAGCTCACCAAGAGCCTCCCTTTACGAGCAGTACTTC
NA	NA	TRBJ2-3	TRBV9	CASSGENFGALPSTDTQYF	TGTGCCAGCAGCGGCGAAAACTTCGGGGCCCTACCGAGCACAGATACGCAGTATTTT
NA	NA	TRBJ1-2	TRBV6-1	CASSGPYLEINYGYTF	TGTGCCAGCAGTGGACCCTATCTAGAGATCAACTATGGCTACACCTTC
NA	NA	TRBJ2-1	TRBV15	CATSRAPTGRYEQFF	TGTGCCACCAGCAGAGCACCGACAGGGAGGTATGAGCAGTTCTTC
NA	NA	TRBJ1-5	TRBV19	CASSITGRYQPQHF	TGTGCCAGTAGTATTACCGGAAGATATCAGCCCCAGCATTTT
NA	NA	TRBJ1-1	TRBV6-5	CASSYRARYTEAFF	TGTGCCAGCAGTTACCGGGCGAGGTACACTGAAGCTTTCTTT
NA	NA	TRBJ1-3	TRBV3-1/TRBV3-2	CASSQIPRGVKNTIYF	TGTGCCAGCAGTCAAATCCCAAGGGGTGTAAAAAACACCATATATTTT
TRBD1	NA	TRBJ1-4	TRBV7-6	CASSFRGLNEKLFF	TGTGCCAGCAGCTTCAGGGGGCTTAATGAAAAACTGTTTTTT
NA	NA	TRBJ2-1	TRBV28	CASKEWRGQGEQFF	TGTGCCAGCAAAGAGTGGCGGGGGCAGGGTGAGCAGTTCTTC
NA	NA	TRBJ1-1	TRBV6-5	CASNPIQNTEAFF	TGTGCCAGCAACCCAATACAGAACACTGAAGCTTTCTTT
NA	NA	TRBJ1-2	TRBV7-9	CASSLAQGAGYGYTF	TGTGCCAGCAGCTTAGCCCAGGGCGCCGGCTATGGCTACACCTTC
TRBD1	NA	TRBJ2-7	TRBV6-4	CASSVGGRHGTGWGLEYF	TGTGCCAGCAGTGTTGGGGGACGACACGGGACAGGGTGGGGATTAGAGTACTTC
TRBD1	NA	TRBJ1-2	TRBV24-1	CATRGTGEGGYTF	TGTGCCACCAGAGGAACAGGGGAGGGTGGCTACACCTTC
TRBD1	NA	TRBJ1-1	TRBV7-9	CASSNRDREVTEAFF	TGTGCCAGCAGTAACCGGGACAGGGAGGTCACTGAAGCTTTCTTT
NA	NA	TRBJ1-1	TRBV5-1	CASSYTQGTPPEAFF	TGCGCCAGCAGCTACACTCAGGGGACCCCTCCTGAAGCTTTCTTT
NA	NA	TRBJ2-2	TRBV7-9	CASSLAGLMELFF	TGTGCCAGCAGCTTAGCGGGCCTCATGGAGCTGTTTTTT
TRBD1	NA	TRBJ2-3	TRBV7-8	CASSQTGDSTDTQYF	TGTGCCAGCAGCCAGACAGGGGATAGCACAGATACGCAGTATTTT
TRBD2	NA	TRBJ2-1	TRBV30	CGGRVGLGTYNEQFF	TGTGGGGGACGGGTGGGACTAGGGACCTACAATGAGCAGTTCTTC